This T cell receptor beta chain was obtained from a study of blood T cell repertoires in COVID-19. Study summary: There were acute and convalescent COVID-19 samples, and they came from the United States, Italy and Spain. In each case, the material was cDNA or gDNA derived from T cells, B-cell-depleted T cells, or PBMCs.

This clone showed up just a few times. Study processing details: Researchers report that nucleated cell counts were estimated from reference gene primer amplification. The method was immunoSEQ multiplex PCR; TCRdb's version includes in-frame clones alone and lacks a portion of them. V, J and clone size were drawn from that table, and D and trimming were deduced from the DNA. Here the sample spans 200,000 to 300,000 clones, more than 70% being singletons. While infection was still active, Seattle patients were enrolled and then followed longitudinally. Germline CDR1 and CDR2: SGHTS and YDEGEE. V lost 4 bases and J 5 bases, leaving 10 bases between the germline ends. This CDR3 comprises 12 residues.

The J gene is TRBJ2-7, the V gene TRBV5-8; D perhaps matches TRBD1 (5 bases). What was sequenced was peripheral blood. The clonotype comes from a woman aged 25-40 years with COVID-19, enrolled during active disease. The CDR3 DNA sequence: TGTGCCAGCAGCCCCAGGGTTGACGAGCAGTACTTC. Protein product: CASSPRVDEQYF.